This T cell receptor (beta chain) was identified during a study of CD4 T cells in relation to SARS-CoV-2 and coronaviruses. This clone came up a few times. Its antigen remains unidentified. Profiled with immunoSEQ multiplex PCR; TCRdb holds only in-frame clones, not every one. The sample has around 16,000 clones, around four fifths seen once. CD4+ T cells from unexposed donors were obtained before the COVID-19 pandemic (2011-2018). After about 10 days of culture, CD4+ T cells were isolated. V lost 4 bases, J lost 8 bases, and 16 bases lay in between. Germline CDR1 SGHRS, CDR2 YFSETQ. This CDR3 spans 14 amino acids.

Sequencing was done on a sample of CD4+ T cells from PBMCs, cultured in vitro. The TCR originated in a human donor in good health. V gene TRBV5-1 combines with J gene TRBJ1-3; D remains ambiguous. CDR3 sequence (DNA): TGCGCCAGCAGCCTCCCCGATCAGAAGGACACCATATATTTT. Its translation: CASSLPDQKDTIYF.